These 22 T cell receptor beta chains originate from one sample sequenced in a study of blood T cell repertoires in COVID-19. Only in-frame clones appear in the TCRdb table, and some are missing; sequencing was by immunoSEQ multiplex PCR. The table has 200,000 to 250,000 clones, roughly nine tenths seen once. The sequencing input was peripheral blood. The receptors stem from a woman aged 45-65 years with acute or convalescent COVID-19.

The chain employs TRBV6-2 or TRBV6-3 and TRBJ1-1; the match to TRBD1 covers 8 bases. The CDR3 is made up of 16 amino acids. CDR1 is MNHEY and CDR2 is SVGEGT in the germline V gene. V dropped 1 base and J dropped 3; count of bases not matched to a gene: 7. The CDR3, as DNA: TGTGCCAGCAGTTACTTACCAGGGGGCGCCTACACTGAAGCTTTCTTT. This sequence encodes CASSYLPGGAYTEAFF.

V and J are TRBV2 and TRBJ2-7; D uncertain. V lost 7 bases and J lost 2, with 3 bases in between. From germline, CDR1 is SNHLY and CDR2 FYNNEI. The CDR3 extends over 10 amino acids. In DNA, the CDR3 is TGTGCCAGCAATACCTACGAGCAGTACTTC. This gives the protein CASNTYEQYF.

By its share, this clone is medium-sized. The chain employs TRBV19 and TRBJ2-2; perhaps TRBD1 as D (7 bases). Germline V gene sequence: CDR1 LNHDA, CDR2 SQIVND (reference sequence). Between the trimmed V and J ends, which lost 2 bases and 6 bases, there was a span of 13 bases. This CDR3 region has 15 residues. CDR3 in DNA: TGTGCCAGTAGTATAAACAGGGGACTTGCCGGGGAGCTGTTTTTT. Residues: CASSINRGLAGELFF.

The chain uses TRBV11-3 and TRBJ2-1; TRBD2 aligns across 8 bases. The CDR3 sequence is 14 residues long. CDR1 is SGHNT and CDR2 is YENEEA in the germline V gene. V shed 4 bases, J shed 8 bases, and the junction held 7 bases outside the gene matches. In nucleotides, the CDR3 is TGTGCCAGCAGCTCTACCAGACTAGCGTATGAGCAGTTCTTC. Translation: CASSSTRLAYEQFF.

CDR3 coding DNA: TGTGCCACCAGGGACAGGGGAGCAGCTAACTATGGCTACACCTTC. Translation: CATRDRGAANYGYTF. The rearrangement links TRBV6-5 to TRBJ1-2; TRBD1 aligns across 10 bases. Germline V CDR1 and CDR2: MNHEY, SVGAGI. CDR3 size: 15 residues. Trimming at V came to 10 bases and at J to 0 bases, leaving 8 bases not matched to a gene.

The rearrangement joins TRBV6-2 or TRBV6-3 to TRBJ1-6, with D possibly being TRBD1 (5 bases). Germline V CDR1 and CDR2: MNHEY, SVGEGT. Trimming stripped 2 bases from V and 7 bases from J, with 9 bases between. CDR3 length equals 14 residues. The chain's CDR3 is CASSYAGRNSPLHF. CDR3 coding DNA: TGTGCCAGCAGTTACGCAGGGAGGAATTCACCCCTCCACTTT.

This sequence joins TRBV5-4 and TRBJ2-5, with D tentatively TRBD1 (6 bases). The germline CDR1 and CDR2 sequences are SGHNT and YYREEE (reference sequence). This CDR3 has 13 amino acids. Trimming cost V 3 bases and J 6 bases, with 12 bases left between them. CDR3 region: CASSSWGPKTQYF. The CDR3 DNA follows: TGTGCCAGCAGCTCTTGGGGGCCTAAGACCCAGTACTTC.

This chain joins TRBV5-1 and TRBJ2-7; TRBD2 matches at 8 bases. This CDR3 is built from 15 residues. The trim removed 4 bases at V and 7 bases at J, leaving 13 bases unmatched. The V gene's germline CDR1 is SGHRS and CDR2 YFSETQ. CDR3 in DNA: TGCGCCAGCAGCCAGGCCCAAGCGGGAGCGTGGGAGCAGTACTTC. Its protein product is CASSQAQAGAWEQYF. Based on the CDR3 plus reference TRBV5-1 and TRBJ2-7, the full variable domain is KAGVTQTPRYLIKTRGQQVTLSCSPISGHRSVSWYQQTPGQGLQFLFEYFSETQRNKGNFPGRFSGRQFSNSRSEMNVSTLELGDSALYLCASSQAQAGAWEQYFGPGTRLTVT.

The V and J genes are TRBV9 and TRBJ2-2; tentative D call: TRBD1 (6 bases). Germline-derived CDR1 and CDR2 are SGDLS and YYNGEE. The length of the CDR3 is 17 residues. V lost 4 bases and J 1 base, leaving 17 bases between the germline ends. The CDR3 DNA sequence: TGTGCCAGCAGCAAAAGACCCGGGACAAAGAACACCGGGGAGCTGTTTTTT. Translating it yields CASSKRPGTKNTGELFF.

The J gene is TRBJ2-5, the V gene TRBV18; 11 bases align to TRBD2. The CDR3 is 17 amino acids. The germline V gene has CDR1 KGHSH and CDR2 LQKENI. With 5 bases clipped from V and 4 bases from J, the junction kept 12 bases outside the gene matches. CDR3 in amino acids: CASSSQLAGALGETQYF. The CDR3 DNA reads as TGTGCCAGCTCATCTCAACTAGCGGGGGCCCTGGGAGAGACCCAGTACTTC.

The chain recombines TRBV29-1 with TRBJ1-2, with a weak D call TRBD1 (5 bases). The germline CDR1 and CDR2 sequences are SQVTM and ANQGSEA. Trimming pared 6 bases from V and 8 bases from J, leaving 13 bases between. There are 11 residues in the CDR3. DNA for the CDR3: TGCAGCGTCACCCAGGGTGGCGGCTACACCTTC. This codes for CSVTQGGGYTF.

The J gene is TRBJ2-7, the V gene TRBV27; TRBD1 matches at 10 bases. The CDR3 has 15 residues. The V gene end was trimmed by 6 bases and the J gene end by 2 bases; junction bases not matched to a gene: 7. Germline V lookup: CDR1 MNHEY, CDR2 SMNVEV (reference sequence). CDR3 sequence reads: CASRLGQGGAYEQYF. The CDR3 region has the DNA TGTGCCAGCAGACTTGGACAGGGGGGAGCCTACGAGCAGTACTTC.

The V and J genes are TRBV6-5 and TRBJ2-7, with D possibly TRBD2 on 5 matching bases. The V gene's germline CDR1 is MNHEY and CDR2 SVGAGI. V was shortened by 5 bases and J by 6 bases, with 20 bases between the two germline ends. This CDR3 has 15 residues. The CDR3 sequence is CASSTSWTQSGEQYF. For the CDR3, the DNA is TGTGCCAGCAGTACGTCCTGGACTCAATCCGGCGAGCAGTACTTC.

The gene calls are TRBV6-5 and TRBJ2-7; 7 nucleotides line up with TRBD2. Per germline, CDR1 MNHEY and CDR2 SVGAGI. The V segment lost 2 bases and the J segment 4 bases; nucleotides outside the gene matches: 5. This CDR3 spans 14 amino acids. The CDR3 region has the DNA TGTGCCAGCAGTTACGGGCAGGGAGGGTACGAGCAGTACTTC. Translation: CASSYGQGGYEQYF.

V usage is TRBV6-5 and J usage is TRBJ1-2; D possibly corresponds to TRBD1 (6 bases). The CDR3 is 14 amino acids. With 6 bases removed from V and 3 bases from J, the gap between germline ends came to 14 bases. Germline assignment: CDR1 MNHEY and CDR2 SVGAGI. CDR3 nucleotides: TGTGCCAGCAGCTCACAGGGTTTAGACTATGGCTACACCTTC. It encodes CASSSQGLDYGYTF.

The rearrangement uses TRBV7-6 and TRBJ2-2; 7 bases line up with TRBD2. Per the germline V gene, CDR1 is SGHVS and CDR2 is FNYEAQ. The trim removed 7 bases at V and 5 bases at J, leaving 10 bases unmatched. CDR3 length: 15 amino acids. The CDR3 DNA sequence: TGTGCCAGCACCCCCGGGGGGTCAGGAACCGGGGAGCTGTTTTTT. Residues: CASTPGGSGTGELFF. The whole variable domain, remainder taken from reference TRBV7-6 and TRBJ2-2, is GAGVSQSPRYKVTKRGQDVALRCDPISGHVSLYWYRQALGQGPEFLTYFNYEAQQDKSGLPNDRFSAERPEGSISTLTIQRTEQRDSAMYRCASTPGGSGTGELFFGEGSRLTVL.

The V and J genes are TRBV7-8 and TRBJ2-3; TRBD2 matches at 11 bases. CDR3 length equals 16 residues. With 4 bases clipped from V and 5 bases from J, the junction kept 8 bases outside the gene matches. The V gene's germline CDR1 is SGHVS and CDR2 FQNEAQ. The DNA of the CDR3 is TGTGCCAGCAGCTCTGAACTAGCGGGAGTGAAAGATACGCAGTATTTT. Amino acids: CASSSELAGVKDTQYF.

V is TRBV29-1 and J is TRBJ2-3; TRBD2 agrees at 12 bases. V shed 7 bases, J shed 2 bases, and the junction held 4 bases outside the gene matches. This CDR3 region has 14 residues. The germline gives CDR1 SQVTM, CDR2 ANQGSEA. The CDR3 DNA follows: TGCAGCGCCGGACTAGCGGGGCTCACAGATACGCAGTATTTT. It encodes CSAGLAGLTDTQYF.

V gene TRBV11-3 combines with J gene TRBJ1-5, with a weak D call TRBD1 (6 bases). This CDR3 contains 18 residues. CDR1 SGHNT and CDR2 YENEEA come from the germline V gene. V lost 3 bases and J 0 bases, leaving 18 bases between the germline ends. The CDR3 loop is CASSFRGMSSYSNQPQHF. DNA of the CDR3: TGTGCCAGCAGCTTCAGGGGTATGAGTTCTTATAGCAATCAGCCCCAGCATTTT.

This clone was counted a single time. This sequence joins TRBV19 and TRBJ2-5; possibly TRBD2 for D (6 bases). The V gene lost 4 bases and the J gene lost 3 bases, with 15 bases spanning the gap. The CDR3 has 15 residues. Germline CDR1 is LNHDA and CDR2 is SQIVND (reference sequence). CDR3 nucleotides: TGTGCCAGTAGTACGGACCGGAGGGAGGAAGAGACCCAGTACTTC. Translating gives CASSTDRREEETQYF.

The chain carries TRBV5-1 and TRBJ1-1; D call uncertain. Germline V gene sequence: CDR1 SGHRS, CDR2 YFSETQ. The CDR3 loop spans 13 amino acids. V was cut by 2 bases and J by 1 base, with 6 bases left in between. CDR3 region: CASSFSGNTEAFF. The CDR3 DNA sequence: TGCGCCAGCAGCTTTTCAGGGAACACTGAAGCTTTCTTT.

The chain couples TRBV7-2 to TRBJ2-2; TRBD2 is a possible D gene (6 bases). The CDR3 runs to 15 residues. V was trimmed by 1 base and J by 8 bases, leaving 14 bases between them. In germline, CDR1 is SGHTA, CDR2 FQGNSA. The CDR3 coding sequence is TGTGCCAGCAGCTTAGGCGGGACTTACGGTGGGGAGCTGTTTTTT. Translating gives CASSLGGTYGGELFF.